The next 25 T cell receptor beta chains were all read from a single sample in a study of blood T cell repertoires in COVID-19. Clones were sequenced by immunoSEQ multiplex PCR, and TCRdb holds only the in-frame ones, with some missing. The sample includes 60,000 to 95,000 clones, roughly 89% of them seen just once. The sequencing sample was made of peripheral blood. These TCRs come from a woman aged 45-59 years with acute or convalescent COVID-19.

The CDR3 sequence is CASSMGQSYNEQFF. The DNA of the CDR3 is TGCGCCAGCAGCATGGGACAGTCCTACAATGAGCAGTTCTTC. This chain connects TRBV5-1 to TRBJ2-1, with 7 nucleotides matching TRBD1. The V gene end was trimmed by 4 bases and the J gene end by 1 base; junction bases not matched to a gene: 2. Germline-derived CDR1 and CDR2 are SGHRS and YFSETQ. The CDR3 spans 14 residues.

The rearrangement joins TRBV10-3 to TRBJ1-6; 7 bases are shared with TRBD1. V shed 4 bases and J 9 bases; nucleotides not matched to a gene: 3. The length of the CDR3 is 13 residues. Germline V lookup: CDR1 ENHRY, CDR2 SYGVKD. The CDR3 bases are TGTGCCATCAGTGCAGGGGGGAGTTCACCCCTCCACTTT. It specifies CAISAGGSSPLHF.

The CDR3: CSVGPGGGNEQFF. CDR3 sequence (DNA): TGCAGCGTGGGCCCGGGGGGTGGGAATGAGCAGTTCTTC. The chain carries TRBV29-1 and TRBJ2-1; 7 positions agree with TRBD2. The CDR3 spans 13 residues. Germline V lookup: CDR1 SQVTM, CDR2 ANQGSEA. The trim removed 6 bases at V and 7 bases at J, leaving 9 bases unmatched.

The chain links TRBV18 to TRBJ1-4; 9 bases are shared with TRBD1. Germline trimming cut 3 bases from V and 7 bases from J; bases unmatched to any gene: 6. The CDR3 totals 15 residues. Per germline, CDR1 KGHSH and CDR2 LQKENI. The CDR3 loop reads CASSPGQGSAEKLFF. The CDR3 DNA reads TGTGCCAGCTCACCCGGACAGGGGTCAGCTGAAAAACTGTTTTTT.

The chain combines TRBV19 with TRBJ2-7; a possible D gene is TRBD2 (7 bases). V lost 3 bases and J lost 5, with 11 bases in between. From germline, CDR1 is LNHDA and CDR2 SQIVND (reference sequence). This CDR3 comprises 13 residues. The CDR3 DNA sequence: TGTGCCAGTAGTATTCGGGGGGCAAACGAGCAGTACTTC. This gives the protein CASSIRGANEQYF.

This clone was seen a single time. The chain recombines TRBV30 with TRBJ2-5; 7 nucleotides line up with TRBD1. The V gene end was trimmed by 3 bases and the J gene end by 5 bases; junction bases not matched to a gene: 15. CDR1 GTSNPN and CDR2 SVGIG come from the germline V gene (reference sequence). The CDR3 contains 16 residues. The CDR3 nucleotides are TGTGCCTGGAGGAGAAGGGGGCGGCCCCCGCGGGAGACCCAGTACTTC. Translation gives CAWRRRGRPPRETQYF.

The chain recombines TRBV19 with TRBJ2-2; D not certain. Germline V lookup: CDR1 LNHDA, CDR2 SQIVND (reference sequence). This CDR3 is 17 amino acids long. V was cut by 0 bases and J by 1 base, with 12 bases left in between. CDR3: CASSIDRWAKNTGELFF. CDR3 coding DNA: TGTGCCAGTAGTATAGATCGTTGGGCTAAGAACACCGGGGAGCTGTTTTTT.

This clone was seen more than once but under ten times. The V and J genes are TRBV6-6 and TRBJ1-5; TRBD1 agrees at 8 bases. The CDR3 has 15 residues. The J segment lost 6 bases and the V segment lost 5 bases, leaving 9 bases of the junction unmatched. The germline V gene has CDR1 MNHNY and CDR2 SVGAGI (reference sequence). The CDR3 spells CASSPLAGGSQPQHF. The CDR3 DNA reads TGTGCCAGCAGTCCGTTGGCAGGGGGCTCTCAGCCCCAGCATTTT.

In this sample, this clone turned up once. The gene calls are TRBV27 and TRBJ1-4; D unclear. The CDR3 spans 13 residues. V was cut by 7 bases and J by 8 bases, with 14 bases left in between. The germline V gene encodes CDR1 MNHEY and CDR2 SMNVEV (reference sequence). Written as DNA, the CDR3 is TGTGCCAGCACCAGTCGGCCCGGGGAAAAACTGTTTTTT. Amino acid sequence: CASTSRPGEKLFF.

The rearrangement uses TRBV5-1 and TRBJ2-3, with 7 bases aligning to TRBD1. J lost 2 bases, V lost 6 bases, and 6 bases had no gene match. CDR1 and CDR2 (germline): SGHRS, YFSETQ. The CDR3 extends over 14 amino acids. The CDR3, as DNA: TGCGCCAGCAAAGGGGGACAGACCACAGATACGCAGTATTTT. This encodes CASKGGQTTDTQYF.

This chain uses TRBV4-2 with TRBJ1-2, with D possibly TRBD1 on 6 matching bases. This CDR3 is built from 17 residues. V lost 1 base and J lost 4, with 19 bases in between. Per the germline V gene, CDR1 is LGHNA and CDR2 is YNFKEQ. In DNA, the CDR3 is TGTGCCAGCAGCCAAGGCGGATTAGGCGGACAGATCTATGGCTACACCTTC. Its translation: CASSQGGLGGQIYGYTF.

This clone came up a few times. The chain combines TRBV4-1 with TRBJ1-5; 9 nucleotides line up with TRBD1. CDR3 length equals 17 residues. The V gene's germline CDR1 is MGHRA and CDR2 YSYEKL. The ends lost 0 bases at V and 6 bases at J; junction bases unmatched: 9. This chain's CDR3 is CASSQEAGTGFGQPQHF. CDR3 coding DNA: TGCGCCAGCAGCCAAGAAGCCGGGACAGGGTTTGGTCAGCCCCAGCATTTT.

This CDR3 is CASMGGFNQPQHF. CDR3 DNA: TGTGCCAGCATGGGAGGGTTCAATCAGCCCCAGCATTTT. V is TRBV2 and J is TRBJ1-5; D uncertain. The CDR3 is 13 residues long. The V gene's germline CDR1 is SNHLY and CDR2 FYNNEI. Trimming took off 7 bases at V and 3 bases at J, with 10 bases between the two ends.

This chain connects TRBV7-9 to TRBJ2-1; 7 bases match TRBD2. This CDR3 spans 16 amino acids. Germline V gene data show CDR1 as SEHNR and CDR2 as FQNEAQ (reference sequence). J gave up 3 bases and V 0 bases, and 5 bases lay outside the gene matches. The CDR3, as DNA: TGTGCCAGCAGCTTAGCGGGAGGGGCCGGCTACAATGAGCAGTTCTTC. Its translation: CASSLAGGAGYNEQFF.

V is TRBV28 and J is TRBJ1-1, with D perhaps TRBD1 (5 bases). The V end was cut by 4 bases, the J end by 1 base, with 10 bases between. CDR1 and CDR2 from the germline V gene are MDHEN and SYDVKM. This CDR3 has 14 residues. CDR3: CASSWGDSNTEAFF. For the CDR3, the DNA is TGTGCCAGCAGTTGGGGGGACTCGAACACTGAAGCTTTCTTT.

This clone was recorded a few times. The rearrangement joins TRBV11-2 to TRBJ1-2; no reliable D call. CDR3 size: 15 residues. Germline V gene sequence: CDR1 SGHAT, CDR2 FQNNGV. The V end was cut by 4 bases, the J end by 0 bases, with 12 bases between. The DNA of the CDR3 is TGTGCCAGCAGCTCACTATTGGAAGCTAACTATGGCTACACCTTC. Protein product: CASSSLLEANYGYTF.

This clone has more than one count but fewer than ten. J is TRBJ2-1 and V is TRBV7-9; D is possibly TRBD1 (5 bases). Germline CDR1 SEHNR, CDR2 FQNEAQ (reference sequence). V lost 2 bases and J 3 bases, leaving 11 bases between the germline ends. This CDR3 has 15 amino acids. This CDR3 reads CASSLPRQGYNEQFF. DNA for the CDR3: TGTGCCAGCAGCTTACCGCGGCAGGGCTACAATGAGCAGTTCTTC.

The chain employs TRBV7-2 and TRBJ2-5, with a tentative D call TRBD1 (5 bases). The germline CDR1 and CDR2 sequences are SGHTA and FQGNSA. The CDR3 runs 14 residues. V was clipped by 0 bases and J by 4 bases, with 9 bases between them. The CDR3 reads CASSLAGARETQYF. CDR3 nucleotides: TGTGCCAGCAGCTTAGCTGGGGCCCGAGAGACCCAGTACTTC.

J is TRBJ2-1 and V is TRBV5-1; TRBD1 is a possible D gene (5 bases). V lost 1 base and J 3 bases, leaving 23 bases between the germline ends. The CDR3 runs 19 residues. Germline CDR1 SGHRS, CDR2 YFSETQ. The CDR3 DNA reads TGCGCCAGCAGCTTGTACCCCACAGGCAACACGCTAAGCTACAATGAGCAGTTCTTC. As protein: CASSLYPTGNTLSYNEQFF.

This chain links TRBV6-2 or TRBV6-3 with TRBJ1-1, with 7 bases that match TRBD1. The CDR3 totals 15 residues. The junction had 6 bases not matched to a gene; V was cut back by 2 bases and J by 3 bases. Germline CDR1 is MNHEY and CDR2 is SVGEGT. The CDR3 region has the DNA TGTGCCAGCAGTTACAACGACAGGGTAGACACTGAAGCTTTCTTT. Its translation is CASSYNDRVDTEAFF.

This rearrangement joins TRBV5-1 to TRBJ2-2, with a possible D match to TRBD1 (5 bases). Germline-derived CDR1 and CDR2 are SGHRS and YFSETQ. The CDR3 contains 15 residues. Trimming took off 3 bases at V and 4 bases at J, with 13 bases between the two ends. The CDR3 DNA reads TGCGCCAGCAGCTCGGACACCTCGGTCACCGGGGAGCTGTTTTTT. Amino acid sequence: CASSSDTSVTGELFF.

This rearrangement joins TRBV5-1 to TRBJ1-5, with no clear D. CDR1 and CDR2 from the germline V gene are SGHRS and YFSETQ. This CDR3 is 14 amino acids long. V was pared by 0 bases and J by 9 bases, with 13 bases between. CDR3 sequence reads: CASSLAGQEGPQHF. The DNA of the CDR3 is TGCGCCAGCAGCTTGGCCGGGCAGGAGGGGCCCCAGCATTTT.

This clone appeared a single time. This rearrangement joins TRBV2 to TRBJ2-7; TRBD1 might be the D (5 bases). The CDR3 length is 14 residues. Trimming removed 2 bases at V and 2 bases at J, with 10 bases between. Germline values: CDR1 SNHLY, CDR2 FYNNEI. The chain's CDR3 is CASSEQGSTYEQYF. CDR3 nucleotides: TGTGCCAGCAGTGAACAGGGATCTACCTACGAGCAGTACTTC.

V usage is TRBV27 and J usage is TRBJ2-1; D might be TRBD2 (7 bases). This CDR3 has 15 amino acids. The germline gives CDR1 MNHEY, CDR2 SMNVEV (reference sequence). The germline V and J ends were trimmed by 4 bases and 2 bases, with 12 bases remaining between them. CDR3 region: CASSSTGGPYNEQFF. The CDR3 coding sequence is TGTGCCAGCAGTTCGACGGGGGGCCCCTACAATGAGCAGTTCTTC.

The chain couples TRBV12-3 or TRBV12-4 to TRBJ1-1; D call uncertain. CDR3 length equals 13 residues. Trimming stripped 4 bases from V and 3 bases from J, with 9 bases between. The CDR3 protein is CASSSLSYTEAFF. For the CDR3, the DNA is TGTGCCAGCAGTTCGTTGAGTTACACTGAAGCTTTCTTT.